This paragraph reports one TCR beta chain. Sequencing used immunoSEQ multiplex PCR; TCRdb keeps in-frame clones, though not all of them. The profile shows about 200,000 clones, 65% to 80% of them singletons. Germline CDR1 and CDR2: ENHRY and SYGVKD. V dropped 8 bases and J dropped 6; count of bases not matched to a gene: 4. The CDR3 has 13 amino acids. These data originate in a study of blood T cell repertoires in COVID-19. This chain joins TRBV10-3 and TRBJ2-1, with TRBD2 matching over 10 bases. Sequencing used peripheral blood. The receptor was derived from a man aged 50 or older who had recovered from COVID-19. This chain's CDR3 is CAIGLAETNEQFF. The CDR3 region has the DNA TGTGCCATCGGACTAGCGGAGACCAATGAGCAGTTCTTC.